Listed here are 22 T cell receptor beta chains from one sample, sequenced in a study of shared clonotypes between healthy human individuals (dated by TCRdb to 2020 to 2021). The library relied on the immunoSEQ multiplex PCR assay. TCRdb obtained this table from immuneACCESS and retained in-frame rearrangements with V and J assigned. These tables miss some clones; where compared with another copy, unresolved V genes account for less than half of the shortfall, and the remainder is unexplained. This sample is represented by about 1 million clones; 75% of them were singletons. The ten largest clones add up to roughly 1.5% of the sample. Sequencing was done on a sample of memory CD4+ T cells sorted from blood. The cell subset or site label of this sample denotes: CD45RA-negative fraction. The source is a man aged 18 to 35 in good health.

The chain combines TRBV14 with TRBJ1-1, with D possibly being TRBD1 (5 bases). CDR3 length: 16 amino acids. Trimming took 4 bases from V and 5 from J, leaving 20 bases between them. The V gene's germline CDR1 is SGHDN and CDR2 FVKESK. CDR3 loop: CASSPWTGPLETEAFF. The DNA for the CDR3 is TGTGCCAGCAGCCCCTGGACGGGGCCACTGGAGACTGAAGCTTTCTTT.

Concerning this clone itself: A much more abundant neighbour one base away suggests this may be a read error. V usage is TRBV7-2 and J usage is TRBJ2-3, with TRBD2 as a possible D gene (6 bases). Germline loops: CDR1 SGHTA, CDR2 FQGNSA. The CDR3 is 15 residues long. The V and J ends lost 0 bases and 0 bases respectively, with 7 bases between them. CDR3 residues: CASSLAGTSTDTQYF. CDR3 DNA sequence: TGTGCCAGCAGCTTAGCCGGGACTAGCACAGATACGCAGTATTTT.

The chain has TRBV5-4 and TRBJ2-7, with TRBD1 matching 7 bases. Per the germline V gene, CDR1 is SGHNT and CDR2 is YYREEE (reference sequence). The junction had 7 bases not matched to a gene; V was cut back by 0 bases and J by 10 bases. There are 13 residues in the CDR3. The CDR3 DNA follows: TGTGCCAGCAGCTTGGACCGTCAGGGGGTTCAGTACTTC. It encodes CASSLDRQGVQYF.

J is TRBJ2-7 and V is TRBV11-2; D uncertain. The CDR3 spans 12 residues. V was cut by 5 bases and J by 2 bases, with 7 bases left in between. CDR1 SGHAT and CDR2 FQNNGV come from the germline V gene. The CDR3 is CASSLMAYEQYF. In nucleotides, the CDR3 is TGTGCCAGCAGCCTTATGGCCTACGAGCAGTACTTC. The full variable domain, rest sourced from reference TRBV11-2 and TRBJ2-7, is EAGVAQSPRYKIIEKRQSVAFWCNPISGHATLYWYQQILGQGPKLLIQFQNNGVVDDSQLPKDRFSAERLKGVDSTLKIQPAKLEDSAVYLCASSLMAYEQYFGPGTRLTVT.

V and J are TRBV4-3 and TRBJ1-5, with D unresolved. The CDR3 is made up of 14 amino acids. Trimming cost V 0 bases and J 7 bases, with 10 bases left between them. Germline values: CDR1 LGHNA, CDR2 YSLEER. CDR3 bases: TGCGCCAGCAGCCAAGAAAGGATATACCAGCCCCAGCATTTT. It encodes CASSQERIYQPQHF.

The J gene is TRBJ2-5, the V gene TRBV2; 7 bases agree with TRBD1. There are 14 residues in the CDR3. The germline gives CDR1 SNHLY, CDR2 FYNNEI. Trimming took 1 base from V and 1 from J; bases not matched to a gene: 0. CDR3 nucleotide sequence: TGTGCCAGCAGTGAAGGACAGGGCCAAGAGACCCAGTACTTC. Translating it yields CASSEGQGQETQYF. The full variable domain, completed using reference TRBV2 and TRBJ2-5, is EPEVTQTPSHQVTQMGQEVILRCVPISNHLYFYWYRQILGQKVEFLVSFYNNEISEKSEIFDDQFSVERPDGSNFTLKIRSTKLEDSAMYFCASSEGQGQETQYFGPGTRLLVL.

J is TRBJ1-6 and V is TRBV4-1, with 8 bases that match TRBD1. The CDR3 length is 15 residues. Germline V gene data show CDR1 as MGHRA and CDR2 as YSYEKL. V was clipped by 1 base and J by 9 bases; unmatched bases: 5. CDR3 residues: CASSQATTGVSPLHF. CDR3 nucleotide sequence: TGCGCCAGCAGCCAAGCGACGACAGGGGTTTCACCCCTCCACTTT.

This chain uses TRBV29-1 with TRBJ2-3; D is tentatively TRBD1 or TRBD2 (5 bases each). The CDR3 consists of 14 residues. V lost 4 bases to trimming and J lost 0 bases, with 11 bases between them. Germline V gene data show CDR1 as SQVTM and CDR2 as ANQGSEA. CDR3 in amino acids: CSVGRGVSTDTQYF. The CDR3, as DNA: TGCAGCGTTGGACGGGGCGTTAGCACAGATACGCAGTATTTT.

This clone has only one observation. The chain carries TRBV11-3 and TRBJ2-7; TRBD1 agrees at 8 bases. V gave up 0 bases and J gave up 3 bases; unmatched junction bases: 13. The CDR3 is made up of 18 amino acids. Germline V CDR1 and CDR2: SGHNT, YENEEA. CDR3 sequence reads: CASSLDPGQGGGYYEQYF. The CDR3 DNA is TGTGCCAGCAGCTTAGATCCCGGACAGGGTGGTGGGTACTACGAGCAGTACTTC.

The J gene is TRBJ1-6, the V gene TRBV30; D possibly corresponds to TRBD1 (5 bases). The CDR3 runs to 16 residues. Germline CDR1 reads GTSNPN; CDR2 reads SVGIG (reference sequence). V dropped 2 bases and J dropped 7 bases, with 18 bases sitting between them. This CDR3 reads CAWSTPTGTRNSPLHF. The CDR3, as DNA: TGTGCCTGGAGTACGCCGACCGGGACGAGAAATTCACCCCTCCACTTT.

The V and J genes are TRBV5-4 and TRBJ2-1; the match to TRBD2 covers 9 bases. The CDR3 runs 15 residues. V shed 3 bases and J 0 bases; nucleotides not matched to a gene: 1. Germline V CDR1 and CDR2: SGHNT, YYREEE (reference sequence). CDR3 bases: TGTGCCAGCAGCTCGACTAGCGGCTCCTACAATGAGCAGTTCTTC. Translating gives CASSSTSGSYNEQFF.

The rearrangement uses TRBV7-3 and TRBJ2-2, with TRBD1 matching 7 bases. CDR1 SGHTA and CDR2 FQGTGA come from the germline V gene. CDR3 length: 16 residues. Trimming cost V 5 bases and J 1 base; bases outside gene matches: 7. Here the CDR3 DNA reads TGTGCCAGCAGCCCCCGACAGGGATTGAACACCGGGGAGCTGTTTTTT. It translates to CASSPRQGLNTGELFF.

The count of this clone is one. This chain connects TRBV6-6 to TRBJ1-1, with 7 bases matching TRBD1. Germline V CDR1 and CDR2: MNHNY, SVGAGI (reference sequence). The CDR3 consists of 14 residues. V trimming: 5 bases; J trimming: 5 bases; junction bases outside the gene matches: 8. For the CDR3, the DNA is TGTGCCAGCAGTCAACAGGGGAGGAAGACTGAAGCTTTCTTT. Translated, it gives CASSQQGRKTEAFF.

The rearrangement uses TRBV11-3 and TRBJ2-1; 10 bases are shared with TRBD2. CDR3 length equals 18 residues. V was pared by 5 bases and J by 3 bases, with 13 bases of the junction left unmatched. The germline V gene has CDR1 SGHNT and CDR2 YENEEA. The DNA of the CDR3 is TGTGCCAGCAGCCGATCTAGCGGGGGACCATGGAGCTACAATGAGCAGTTCTTC. Protein product: CASSRSSGGPWSYNEQFF.

The chain has TRBV27 and TRBJ2-3, with TRBD2 identical over 9 bases. Germline V gene data show CDR1 as MNHEY and CDR2 as SMNVEV (reference sequence). The CDR3 has 18 amino acids. Trimming cost V 6 bases and J 2 bases; bases outside gene matches: 15. This chain's CDR3 is CASRLSLTLAGSTDTQYF. In nucleotides, the CDR3 is TGTGCCAGCAGATTAAGTCTCACCCTAGCGGGGTCCACAGATACGCAGTATTTT.

V is TRBV5-1 and J is TRBJ1-3; D is possibly TRBD1 (5 bases). The germline CDR1 and CDR2 sequences are SGHRS and YFSETQ. The CDR3 contains 14 residues. The V end was cut by 7 bases, the J end by 0 bases, with 11 bases between. The CDR3 loop reads CASGEGSSGNTIYF. In DNA, the CDR3 is TGCGCCAGCGGGGAGGGGAGCTCTGGAAACACCATATATTTT.

Turning to this clone: Only one base separates this from a far larger clonotype, so it likely reflects a read error. The gene calls are TRBV28 and TRBJ2-7; tentatively, D is TRBD2 (5 bases). Trimming took off 5 bases at V and 3 bases at J, with 11 bases between the two ends. The CDR3 has 13 amino acids. From germline, CDR1 is MDHEN and CDR2 SYDVKM. CDR3 in amino acids: CASSEDGDYEQYF. In DNA form, the CDR3 reads TGTGCCAGCAGTGAAGACGGGGACTACGAGCAGTACTTC.

The V and J genes are TRBV30 and TRBJ1-2, with D perhaps TRBD1 (5 bases). The CDR3 extends over 14 amino acids. Trimming removed 0 bases at V and 4 bases at J, with 12 bases between. Germline lookup yields CDR1 GTSNPN and CDR2 SVGIG (reference sequence). The CDR3 DNA sequence: TGTGCCTGGAGTGTAGGCGGCAGGGCCTATGGCTACACCTTC. This sequence encodes CAWSVGGRAYGYTF.

In this sample, this clone turned up once. The chain couples TRBV7-2 to TRBJ1-4; D is unclear. Per the germline V gene, CDR1 is SGHTA and CDR2 is FQGNSA. The CDR3 runs 14 residues. V dropped 5 bases and J dropped 8 bases, with 15 bases sitting between them. CDR3 region: CASSPGRVWEKLFF. The CDR3, as DNA: TGTGCCAGCAGCCCCGGGAGGGTTTGGGAAAAACTGTTTTTT.

V and J are TRBV27 and TRBJ1-2; D unresolved. Trimming left V 5 bases short and J 0 bases short, with 10 bases between. Germline V gene data show CDR1 as MNHEY and CDR2 as SMNVEV (reference sequence). The CDR3 runs to 14 residues. The CDR3 sequence: CASSRLPSNYGYTF. The CDR3 region has the DNA TGTGCCAGCAGTCGGTTGCCTTCTAACTATGGCTACACCTTC.

J is TRBJ2-1 and V is TRBV6-5, with 8 nucleotides matching TRBD1. The CDR3 sequence is 15 residues long. V trimming: 0 bases; J trimming: 6 bases; junction bases outside the gene matches: 4. In germline, CDR1 is MNHEY, CDR2 SVGAGI. In nucleotides, the CDR3 is TGTGCCAGCAGTTACTCGTCCAGGGGGCGCAATGAGCAGTTCTTC. Protein product: CASSYSSRGRNEQFF.

This clone was detected many times. The chain links TRBV30 to TRBJ2-3; 10 bases are shared with TRBD2. Germline CDR1 is GTSNPN and CDR2 is SVGIG (reference sequence). V lost 5 bases to trimming and J lost 4 bases; unmatched junction nucleotides: 9. The CDR3 length is 15 residues. The CDR3 DNA is TGTGCCTGGCGGGGCAGCGGGAGGGGAGCAGATACGCAGTATTTT. Residues: CAWRGSGRGADTQYF.